The T cell receptor beta chain under discussion was sequenced for a study of shared clonotypes between healthy human individuals. Overall study results and limits: Non-shared clonotypes had lower generation probabilities than clonotypes shared by all four sorted-subset donors. As a rule, naive subsets had a larger estimated richness than memory subsets.

Sequencing was performed with immunoSEQ multiplex PCR; in TCRdb, only in-frame clones are kept and a portion is missing. The sample consists of around 1.5 million clones, around 98% of them appearing once. Germline V gives CDR1 SSHAT, CDR2 FNYEAQ (reference sequence). The CDR3 consists of 15 residues. Details on this clone: What it binds is unknown. An end of the junction differs from the germline gene, which may be a read error.

This receptor was obtained from a man aged 25-45 years in good health. Sequencing was performed on naive CD4+ T cells sorted from blood. Subset denoted: CD45RA+ positively selected. The V gene is TRBV7-7, the J gene TRBJ2-3, with D perhaps matching TRBD1 or TRBD2 (6 bases each). The CDR3 sequence is CASSLGGVGTDTQYF. For the CDR3, the DNA is TGTGCTAGCAGCTTGGGGGGCGTAGGAACAGATACGCAGTATTTT.